The 22 T cell receptor beta chains below come from one sample, sequenced in a study of cytomegalovirus exposure and HLA in healthy donors (dated by TCRdb to 2016 to 2017). Library creation used the immunoSEQ multiplex PCR assay. For the multiplex PCR, a mixture combining 60 forward primers for TCR Vbeta segments and 13 reverse primers for TCR Jbeta segments was used. TCRdb took this table from immuneACCESS and kept in-frame rearrangements with V and J called. Such tables lack part of the clones; where checked against another copy, unresolved V genes explain under half of the gap, and the rest is unexplained. In this sample the table shows some 110,000 clones, 65% to 75% of which occur a single time. 4.8% of the sample is taken by the ten largest. Input material: PBMCs. The receptors derive from a man aged 30 to 39 in good health and CMV-seropositive.

The chain combines TRBV4-2 with TRBJ2-5; 8 bases line up with TRBD2. The CDR3 is 16 residues long. Losses at the gene ends were 4 bases for V and 11 bases for J; bases not matched to a gene: 18. Germline lookup yields CDR1 LGHNA and CDR2 YNFKEQ. CDR3 nucleotide sequence: TGTGCCAGCAGCCCCCGGATGTCCGGGGGGGCCAGTGAGCAGTACTTC. As protein: CASSPRMSGGASEQYF.

This clone has only a few counts. The chain couples TRBV6-1 to TRBJ2-7, with 10 bases matching TRBD2. This CDR3 contains 15 residues. CDR1 MNHNS and CDR2 SASEGT come from the germline V gene. J lost 3 bases, V lost 2 bases, and 4 bases had no gene match. The CDR3 loop is CASSELAGASYEQYF. CDR3 DNA sequence: TGTGCCAGCAGTGAACTAGCGGGGGCCAGCTACGAGCAGTACTTC.

The CDR3 bases are TGTGCCAGCAGTTTACCTCCGTACCCTGGGACAGGGGCCCAGAAGTACTTC. Protein sequence: CASSLPPYPGTGAQKYF. The chain joins TRBV27 to TRBJ2-7, with TRBD1 identical over 10 bases. Germline CDR1 is MNHEY and CDR2 is SMNVEV (reference sequence). CDR3 length: 17 amino acids. The J segment lost 11 bases and the V segment lost 2 bases, leaving 18 bases of the junction unmatched.

The chain combines TRBV21-1 with TRBJ2-2; the DNA was not compared with TRBD2, the D call given in the table. TRBV21-1 is a pseudogene. The CDR3 is 15 residues long. As DNA, the CDR3 is TGTGCCAGCAGCAAGAGCGGGGGGGAGACCGGGGAGCTGTTTTTT. Protein: CASSKSGGETGELFF.

The rearrangement uses TRBV6-5 and TRBJ2-5; a possible D gene is TRBD2 (5 bases). Matching the DNA end better, TRBJ2-7 makes the J call doubtful. This CDR3 is built from 14 residues. CDR1 is MNHEY, CDR2 SVGAGI, per germline. CDR3 coding DNA: TGTGCCAGCAGTTACGACTCCAGCGGTTACGAGCAGTACTTC. Residues: CASSYDSSGYEQYF.

The chain employs TRBV2 and TRBJ2-7; 15 bases are a match to TRBD2. The CDR3 extends over 15 amino acids. Germline CDR1 and CDR2: SNHLY and FYNNEI. The V segment lost 7 bases and the J segment 6 bases; nucleotides outside the gene matches: 7. The CDR3 reads CASTRKGLAGGEQYF. CDR3 DNA: TGTGCCAGCACCCGAAAGGGACTAGCGGGGGGCGAGCAGTACTTC.

The chain combines TRBV7-8 with TRBJ2-3; TRBD1 aligns across 8 bases. Germline CDR1 and CDR2: SGHVS and FQNEAQ. V lost 5 bases, J lost 5 bases, and 9 bases stayed unmatched. This CDR3 is built from 15 residues. CDR3: CASSLKDRVGDTQYF. As DNA, the CDR3 is TGTGCCAGCAGCCTCAAGGACAGGGTTGGAGATACGCAGTATTTT.

The chain links TRBV28 to TRBJ2-5, with 9 bases aligning to TRBD1. The CDR3 runs 13 residues. Germline lookup yields CDR1 MDHEN and CDR2 SYDVKM. V dropped 11 bases and J dropped 5; count of bases not matched to a gene: 9. The CDR3 region is CAGGNRGRETQYF. The CDR3 nucleotides read TGTGCCGGGGGGAACAGGGGGCGCGAGACCCAGTACTTC.

The V gene is TRBV7-4, the J gene TRBJ2-2; D might be TRBD2 (5 bases). The CDR3 length is 15 residues. Germline V gene lookup returns CDR1 SGHVT and CDR2 SQSDAQ. Trimming cost V 7 bases and J 8 bases, with 20 bases left between them. This CDR3 reads CASTMRAASSGELFF. CDR3 sequence (DNA): TGTGCCAGCACCATGAGGGCGGCTAGCTCGGGGGAGCTGTTTTTT. Supplemented by reference TRBV7-4 and TRBJ2-2, the full variable domain reads GAGVSQSPRYKVAKRGRDVALRCDSISGHVTLYWYRQTLGQGSEVLTYSQSDAQRDKSGRPSGRFSAERPERSVSTLKIQRTEQGDSAVYLCASTMRAASSGELFFGEGSRLTVL.

The V gene is TRBV18, the J gene TRBJ1-4, with D possibly being TRBD1 (6 bases). Germline V CDR1 and CDR2: KGHSH, LQKENI. The CDR3 length is 13 residues. V lost 3 bases to trimming and J lost 10 bases, with 12 bases between them. The CDR3 sequence is CASSPGDTRKLFF. CDR3 DNA sequence: TGTGCCAGCTCACCGGGGGACACCCGAAAACTGTTTTTT.

The V gene is TRBV29-1, the J gene TRBJ2-2, with no clear D. Per the germline V gene, CDR1 is SQVTM and CDR2 is ANQGSEA. This CDR3 has 11 amino acids. Trimming took 7 bases from V and 5 from J, leaving 8 bases between them. The CDR3: CSGLGTGELFF. In DNA, the CDR3 is TGCAGCGGACTCGGAACCGGGGAGCTGTTTTTT.

Here the CDR3 reads CASSSLRDNKDYEQYF. The CDR3 DNA is TGTGCCAGCAGCTCCCTCCGGGATAATAAAGATTACGAGCAGTACTTC. This chain uses TRBV11-3 with TRBJ2-7; D perhaps matches TRBD2 (5 bases). Looked up from germline, CDR1 is SGHNT and CDR2 is YENEEA. The CDR3 has 16 amino acids. Deletions cut 4 bases from V and 4 bases from J, with 20 bases between.

The chain couples TRBV6-4 to TRBJ2-1; 9 positions agree with TRBD2. Germline V gives CDR1 MRHNA, CDR2 SNTAGT. This CDR3 has 15 amino acids. With V trimmed by 2 bases and J by 4 bases, 3 bases remained unmatched. The CDR3 sequence is CASSDRGGVYNEQFF. The CDR3, as DNA: TGTGCCAGCAGTGACCGCGGGGGGGTTTACAATGAGCAGTTCTTC.

This sequence joins TRBV16 and TRBJ1-1, with D unresolved. V was pared by 1 base and J by 8 bases, with 14 bases between. Germline CDR1 reads KGHSY; CDR2 reads FQNENV. The CDR3 sequence is 14 residues long. CDR3 DNA: TGTGCCAGCAGCCAATATCATAACTCCCGAGAAGCTTTCTTT. It is translated as CASSQYHNSREAFF.

The chain has TRBV28 and TRBJ1-2, with 9 bases lining up with TRBD1. The CDR3 runs 16 residues. J gave up 5 bases and V 4 bases, and 11 bases lay outside the gene matches. CDR1 and CDR2 (germline): MDHEN, SYDVKM. DNA for the CDR3: TGTGCCAGCAGTTCCCCTCAGACAGGGGGAAGGTATGGCTACACCTTC. Residues: CASSSPQTGGRYGYTF.

There are a few counts of this clone. The chain combines TRBV5-1 with TRBJ1-2; D possibly corresponds to TRBD1 (5 bases). Germline V CDR1 and CDR2: SGHRS, YFSETQ. Deletions cut 0 bases from V and 8 bases from J, with 11 bases between. The CDR3 spans 13 residues. CDR3 loop: CASSLEAGGGYTF. The CDR3 DNA is TGCGCCAGCAGCTTGGAGGCGGGGGGGGGCTACACCTTC.

This chain connects TRBV18 to TRBJ1-2, with 10 bases aligning to TRBD1. Looked up from germline, CDR1 is KGHSH and CDR2 is LQKENI. V was clipped by 5 bases and J by 10 bases; unmatched bases: 7. This CDR3 is built from 13 residues. CDR3 nucleotides: TGTGCCAGCTCAACGACCGGGACAGGGGCCTACACCTTC. Its translation is CASSTTGTGAYTF.

CDR3 amino acids: CASSSAGGSTYETQYF. The CDR3 bases are TGCGCCAGCAGTTCAGCAGGGGGAAGTACGTACGAGACCCAGTACTTC. The chain combines TRBV5-1 with TRBJ2-5; 7 nucleotides line up with TRBD1. The CDR3 consists of 16 residues. Germline V gene lookup returns CDR1 SGHRS and CDR2 YFSETQ. Trimming removed 5 bases from V and 5 bases from J; junction bases left unmatched: 15.

This clone was recorded once. The rearrangement uses TRBV28 and TRBJ1-2; TRBD1 agrees at 9 bases. The CDR3 loop spans 16 amino acids. Germline V lookup: CDR1 MDHEN, CDR2 SYDVKM. Trimming at V came to 6 bases and at J to 7 bases, leaving 15 bases not matched to a gene. The CDR3 DNA follows: TGTGCCAGCAGGGATCACCCCCGGGACAGGGTAACTGGCTACACCTTC. Protein sequence: CASRDHPRDRVTGYTF.

V gene TRBV5-4 combines with J gene TRBJ2-7, with 8 bases aligning to TRBD1. Per germline, CDR1 SGHNT and CDR2 YYREEE (reference sequence). The CDR3 runs to 15 residues. With 0 bases clipped from V and 3 bases from J, the junction kept 5 bases outside the gene matches. CDR3 sequence reads: CASSLEGQDGYEQYF. CDR3 coding DNA: TGTGCCAGCAGCTTGGAGGGACAGGATGGCTACGAGCAGTACTTC. Combining the CDR3 with reference TRBV5-4 and TRBJ2-7 gives the whole variable domain ETGVTQSPTHLIKTRGQQVTLRCSSQSGHNTVSWYQQALGQGPQFIFQYYREEENGRGNFPPRFSGLQFPNYSSELNVNALELDDSALYLCASSLEGQDGYEQYFGPGTRLTVT.

The chain uses TRBV10-1 and TRBJ2-5; TRBD2 is a possible D gene (7 bases). Germline CDR1 and CDR2: WNHNN and SYGVQD (reference sequence). The ends were cut back, 3 bases at V and 5 bases at J, with 16 bases in the middle. This CDR3 spans 15 amino acids. The CDR3 region has the DNA TGCGCCAGCAGTGATTCGGGGGGCCCTAAGGAGACCCAGTACTTC. It specifies CASSDSGGPKETQYF.

The J gene is TRBJ2-5, the V gene TRBV7-9, with 8 bases identical to TRBD1. Germline CDR1 is SEHNR and CDR2 is FQNEAQ (reference sequence). The CDR3 spans 14 residues. The V gene end was trimmed by 5 bases and the J gene end by 5 bases; junction bases not matched to a gene: 7. CDR3 sequence: CASSADRGWETQYF. In DNA form, the CDR3 reads TGTGCCAGCAGCGCCGACAGGGGTTGGGAGACCCAGTACTTC.